This T cell receptor (beta chain) stems from a study of cytomegalovirus exposure and HLA in healthy donors. Germline-derived CDR1 and CDR2 are SGHRS and YFSETQ. Trimming removed 5 bases from V and 1 base from J, with 9 bases in between. This CDR3 contains 13 residues. PCR amplification relied on 60 Vbeta primers (plus 13 Jbeta primers). As processed by the authors: It was a later analysis that counted approximately 81 million unique TCR beta chains, of which 8.5 million to 12 million were shared. Profiled with immunoSEQ multiplex PCR; TCRdb holds only in-frame clones, not every one. V and J calls and clone size are copied from that table; D and trimming were computed from the DNA. In the table there are 200,000 or so clones, about four fifths of which are singletons.

The chain is built from TRBV5-1 and TRBJ1-1; D remains unclear. This receptor was obtained from a woman in her 30s in good health and CMV-seropositive. The specimen sequenced was PBMCs. This CDR3 reads CASRMSGNTEAFF. CDR3 bases: TGCGCCAGCAGGATGAGCGGGAACACTGAAGCTTTCTTT.